This T cell receptor (beta chain) comes out of a study of blood T cell repertoires in COVID-19. Germline V gives CDR1 SEHNR, CDR2 FQNEAQ (reference sequence). CDR3 size: 13 residues. V was shortened by 5 bases and J by 4 bases, with 11 bases between the two germline ends. Produced via immunoSEQ multiplex PCR; TCRdb's table is partial and in-frame only. The profile covers 60,000 to 65,000 clones, with over 60% appearing a single time and 4% to 5.5% taken by the ten largest. V usage is TRBV7-9 and J usage is TRBJ1-1; tentative D call: TRBD1 (6 bases). The receptor was derived from a human donor in a cohort sampled during active COVID-19. The sequencing input was peripheral blood. The CDR3 reads CASSTQGGTEAFF. For the CDR3, the DNA is TGTGCCAGCAGCACACAAGGGGGCACTGAAGCTTTCTTT.